The following is a T cell receptor beta chain sequence with its context. Antigen specificity is unknown. The CDR3 extends over 17 amino acids. The ends lost 0 bases at V and 3 bases at J; junction bases unmatched: 4. Germline assignment: CDR1 LNHDA and CDR2 SQIVND (reference sequence). Primers included in the PCR were 60 Vbeta and 13 Jbeta primers. Here immunoSEQ multiplex PCR was the method, and the copy in TCRdb shows in-frame clones only, minus some. The repertoire table contains just over 80,000 clones. The data belong to a study of cytomegalovirus exposure and HLA in healthy donors. Study-wide findings and caveats: In an earlier analysis, about 87% or about 30%: the productive usage of most TCR beta V segments. Analysis performed later found 15,000 or so TCR beta sequences associated with HLA alleles at 0.05 false discovery rate.

This chain uses TRBV19 with TRBJ2-1; TRBD2 agrees at 11 bases. Source material: PBMCs. The TCR comes from a woman aged 30 to 39 in good health and CMV-seronegative. The CDR3 loop is CASSIDGTSGVYNEQFF. DNA of the CDR3: TGTGCCAGTAGTATAGACGGGACTAGCGGAGTCTACAATGAGCAGTTCTTC.